This record concerns one TCR beta chain sequence. Only in-frame clones appear in the TCRdb table, and some are missing; sequencing was by immunoSEQ multiplex PCR. The sample yields about 320,000 clones, 70% to 90% seen once. The data derive from a study of blood T cell repertoires in COVID-19. Study details: PBMCs, B-cell-depleted T cells, or T cells were the source of the cDNA or gDNA that made up the material.

The source of this sequence is a human donor in a cohort sampled during active COVID-19. Sequencing was done on a sample of peripheral blood.

CDR3 in amino acids: CASRQTEAFF. The CDR3 nucleotides read TGTGCCAGCAGACAGACTGAAGCTTTCTTT. The chain combines TRBV2 with TRBJ1-1; no definite D call. Germline CDR1 and CDR2: SNHLY and FYNNEI. Deletions cut 6 bases from V and 5 bases from J, with 4 bases between. The CDR3 extends over 10 amino acids.